This TCR beta chain is from a study of CD8 T cells in Susac syndrome. CD8+ and CD4+ T cells taken from blood had their TCR beta sequenced. Negative isolation yielded CD8+ and CD4+ T cells; FACS enriched TEMRA cells. Overall study results and limits: The study conceded that relatively few individuals underwent its TCR sequencing and HLA analysis.

This CDR3 is 17 amino acids long. Germline lookup yields CDR1 SGHAT and CDR2 FQNNGV. After removal of 1 base from V and 5 bases from J, the junction contained 9 bases not matched to a gene. RNA in amounts of about 0.5 to 1 ug was reverse transcribed with random hexamers. Amplification of TCR beta CDR3 spanned 54 Vbeta and 13 Jbeta via immunoSEQ multiplex PCR. TCRdb re-called the immunoSEQ multiplex PCR reads through MiXCR, storing one row per CDR3 protein. The data hold about 300,000 distinct CDR3 sequences, with approximately 81% observed a single time. Turning to this clonotype: Antigen: not known.

This chain connects TRBV11-2 to TRBJ2-3, with TRBD2 matching over 10 bases. The sample consisted of CD8+ T cells from PBMCs. The receptor's source is a human donor with multiple sclerosis. CDR3 sequence reads: CASSLGGLAGAGDTQYF. The CDR3 DNA reads TGTGCCAGCAGCTTAGGGGGGCTAGCGGGAGCGGGAGATACGCAGTATTTT.